This T cell receptor (beta chain) was recorded in a study of cytomegalovirus exposure and HLA in healthy donors. The study, taken as a whole, reports: Certain sequence variants were highly shared and formed a cluster, and this cluster was likely a sequencing artifact. In vitro checks showed that a few CMV-associated chains really do target CMV antigens.

The CDR3 is 15 amino acids. Germline CDR1 is LNHDA and CDR2 is SQIVND (reference sequence). The germline V and J ends were trimmed by 3 bases and 2 bases, with 14 bases remaining between them. A multiplex PCR was run with 60 Vbeta primers and 13 Jbeta primers. This table comes from immunoSEQ multiplex PCR, and its TCRdb copy is limited to in-frame clones, with some not included. The sample has under 250,000 clones, 70% to 85% seen once. As concerns this clone: Antigen specificity is unknown. Within the sample, other DNA sequences also encode this same CDR3.

This rearrangement joins TRBV19 to TRBJ2-7; TRBD2 is a possible D gene (7 bases). Sequencing was carried out using PBMCs. The sequence came from a male donor in good health and CMV-seronegative. The CDR3 DNA sequence: TGTGCCAGTAGTATTGGGTCGGGGGGCCCCTACGAGCAGTACTTC. Amino acid sequence: CASSIGSGGPYEQYF. Combining the CDR3 with reference TRBV19 and TRBJ2-7 gives the whole variable domain DGGITQSPKYLFRKEGQNVTLSCEQNLNHDAMYWYRQDPGQGLRLIYYSQIVNDFQKGDIAEGYSVSREKKESFPLTVTSAQKNPTAFYLCASSIGSGGPYEQYFGPGTRLTVT.